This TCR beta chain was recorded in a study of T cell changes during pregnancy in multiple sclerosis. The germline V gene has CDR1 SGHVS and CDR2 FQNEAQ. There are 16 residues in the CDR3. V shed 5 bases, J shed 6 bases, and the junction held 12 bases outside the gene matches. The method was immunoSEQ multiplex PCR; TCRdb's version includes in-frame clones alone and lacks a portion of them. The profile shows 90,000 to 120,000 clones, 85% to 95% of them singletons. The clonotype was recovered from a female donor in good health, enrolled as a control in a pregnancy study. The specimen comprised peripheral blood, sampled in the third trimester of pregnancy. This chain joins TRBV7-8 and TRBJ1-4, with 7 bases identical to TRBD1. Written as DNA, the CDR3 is TGTGCCAGCAGCCTATTATCGCAGGGGGTGGATGAAAAACTGTTTTTT. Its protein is CASSLLSQGVDEKLFF.